A selection of T cell receptor beta chains follows, all from one sample in a study of blood T cell repertoires in COVID-19. Repertoires were generated with immunoSEQ multiplex PCR, while TCRdb's copy carries only in-frame clones and drops some. The sample contains 70,000 to 100,000 clones, approximately 90% of which appear only once. Sequences were obtained from peripheral blood. These receptor sequences come from a woman between 55 and 75 years old with COVID-19, enrolled during active disease. Both conserved end residues are part of each CDR3. The order of the fields is V gene, CDR3 protein.

TRBV6-5 CASSNNRGSYEQYF
TRBV3-1/TRBV3-2 CASSQPGQGLKGELFF
TRBV7-9 CASSVGGDTQYF
TRBV9 CASSVDLVGSGGPDTQYF
TRBV7-2 CASTVDSNYGYTF
TRBV19 CASSRGEGSQYEKLFF
TRBV11-2 CASSLDGPGVTGYTF
TRBV19 CASSIGGNYGYTF
TRBV3-1/TRBV3-2 CASSQTVGQRGGSETQYF
TRBV19 CASPGRDGELFF
TRBV6-6 CASSYQGAANEKLFF
TRBV2 CASTTPGTGGSGYTF
TRBV7-3 CASSFTGGPQHF
TRBV4-2 CASSQDLQVPPGYTF
TRBV3-1/TRBV3-2 CASSPLDRDYGYTF
TRBV30 CASTPGGTGELFF
TRBV9 CASSVAEGGNNYGYTF
TRBV9 CASSVGAGAAPHTQYF
TRBV18 CASSPRGGNTEAFF
TRBV6-2/TRBV6-3 CASSYSGTGGSGGYTF
TRBV10-3 CAIRDGTGSGELFF
TRBV7-3 CASSSLERGQPQHF
TRBV9 CASSDDRGLTDTQYF
TRBV6-5 CASSYSLATSSYEQYF
TRBV14 CASSQERGRRRNTEAFF
TRBV3-1/TRBV3-2 CASSQEGRAITGELFF
TRBV19 CASSNTGGGNQPQHF
TRBV5-6 CASSLRTTTYEQYF
TRBV5-1 CASSLAASRGNIQYF
TRBV19 CASSIEPDRGHSGYTF
TRBV7-8 CASSDRDRARFGYGYTF
TRBV7-8 CASSLGQNNQPQHF
TRBV6-2/TRBV6-3 CASSRQGGVTQYF
TRBV18 CASSPPSGLETQYF
TRBV5-1 CASSLGTGVEEQFF
TRBV30 CAWSVGGRSPLHF
TRBV28 CASSSLGTGGKERQGSGNTIYF